This TCR beta chain was captured in a study of CD8 T cells in Susac syndrome. Random hexamers were used to reverse transcribe the RNA input (about 0.5 to 1 ug). The TCR beta CDR3 was amplified by immunoSEQ multiplex PCR across 54 Vbeta, 13 Jbeta. TCRdb recomputed calls from the immunoSEQ multiplex PCR reads with MiXCR, one row per CDR3 protein. Of just over 80,000 distinct CDR3 sequences in the sample, 94% were seen once. The T cells that were sequenced for TCR beta were CD8+ and CD4+ cells from blood. Controls were healthy donors (matched for age and sex). TEMRA cells were FACS-enriched, while CD8+ and CD4+ T cells were negatively isolated. V lost 0 bases to trimming and J lost 2 bases; unmatched junction nucleotides: 9. The CDR3 has 18 residues. In germline, CDR1 is KGHDR, CDR2 SFDVKD.

Sequenced material: CD8+ T cells from PBMCs. This clonotype originated in a human donor in good health. The chain carries TRBV24-1 and TRBJ2-1, with 7 bases aligning to TRBD2. CDR3 region: CATSDLGGDPRTYNEQFF. In DNA, the CDR3 is TGTGCCACCAGTGATTTGGGGGGGGACCCCCGGACCTACAATGAGCAGTTCTTC.